The entry that follows covers one TCR beta chain sequence. Its target is unknown. CD45RO-negative CD8 cells positively selected for CCR7 made up the naive population, which excluded terminally differentiated effector memory CD45RA+ cells. Donation came from healthy HIV-negative adults that had no recent acute infections or vaccinations. The sample comes from a study of shared clonotypes between healthy human individuals. The germline CDR1 and CDR2 sequences are SGHRS and YFSETQ. The V end was cut by 4 bases, the J end by 1 base, with 18 bases between. This CDR3 contains 16 residues. As originally analysed: Sequence data from immunoSEQ were junction-only and lacked quality scores; consequently, filtering differed. TCRdb keeps only in-frame clones here, not all; method: immunoSEQ multiplex PCR. D and trimming come from the DNA, and the V and J calls and clone size come from that table. The sample includes roughly 2,000,000 clones, around 96% of them seen just once.

Study conclusions and caveats: A generally larger estimated richness was seen in naive subsets than in memory subsets.

V gene TRBV5-1 combines with J gene TRBJ2-7, with D possibly matching TRBD2 (5 bases). This TCR derives from a man aged 18-30 years in good health. Sequenced: naive CD8+ T cells sorted from blood. CDR3 nucleotides: TGCGCCAGCAGCCCGTCTGGGGTAGAGGGTTCCTACGAGCAGTACTTC. This sequence encodes CASSPSGVEGSYEQYF.